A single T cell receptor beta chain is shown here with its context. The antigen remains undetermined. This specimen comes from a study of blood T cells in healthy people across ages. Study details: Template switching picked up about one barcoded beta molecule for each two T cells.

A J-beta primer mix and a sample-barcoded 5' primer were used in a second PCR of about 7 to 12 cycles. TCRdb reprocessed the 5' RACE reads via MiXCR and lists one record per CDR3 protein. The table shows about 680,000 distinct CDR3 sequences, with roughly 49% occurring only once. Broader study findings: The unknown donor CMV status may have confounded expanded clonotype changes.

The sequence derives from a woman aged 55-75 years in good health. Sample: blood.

The DNA of the CDR3 is TGCGCCAGCAGCTTGGAGCTAGCGGGAGGGATGAAGACCCAGTACTTC. This translates into CASSLELAGGMKTQYF. The chain carries TRBV5-1 and TRBJ2-5; 12 bases align to TRBD2. Germline CDR1 and CDR2: SGHRS and YFSETQ. With V trimmed by 0 bases and J by 6 bases, 6 bases remained unmatched. This CDR3 has 16 amino acids.